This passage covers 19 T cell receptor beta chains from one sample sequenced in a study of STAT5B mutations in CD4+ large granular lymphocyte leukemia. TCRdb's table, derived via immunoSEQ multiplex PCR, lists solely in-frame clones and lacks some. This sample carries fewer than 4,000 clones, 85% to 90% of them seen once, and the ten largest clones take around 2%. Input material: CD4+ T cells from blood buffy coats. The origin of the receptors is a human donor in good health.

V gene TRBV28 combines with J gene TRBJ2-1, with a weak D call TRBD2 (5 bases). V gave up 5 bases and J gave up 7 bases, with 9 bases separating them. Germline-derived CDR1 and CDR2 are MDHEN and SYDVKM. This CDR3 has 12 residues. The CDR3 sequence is CASSPTRNEQFF. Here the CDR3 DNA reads TGTGCCAGCAGTCCTACTAGAAATGAGCAGTTCTTC.

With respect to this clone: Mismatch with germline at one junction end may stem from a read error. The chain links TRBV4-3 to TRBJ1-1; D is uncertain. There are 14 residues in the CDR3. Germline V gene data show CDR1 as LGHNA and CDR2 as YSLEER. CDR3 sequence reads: CAGSQDWESTEAFF. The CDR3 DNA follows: TGCGCCGGCAGCCAAGACTGGGAAAGCACTGAAGCTTTCTTT.

The CDR3 is CASARHGGRIDTQYF. CDR3 in DNA: TGTGCCAGCGCCCGACACGGGGGGCGGATAGATACGCAGTATTTT. This chain uses TRBV27 with TRBJ2-3; tentatively, D is TRBD2 (7 bases). The CDR3 extends over 15 amino acids. V lost 8 bases, J lost 5 bases, and 20 bases lay in between. The V gene's germline CDR1 is MNHEY and CDR2 SMNVEV (reference sequence).

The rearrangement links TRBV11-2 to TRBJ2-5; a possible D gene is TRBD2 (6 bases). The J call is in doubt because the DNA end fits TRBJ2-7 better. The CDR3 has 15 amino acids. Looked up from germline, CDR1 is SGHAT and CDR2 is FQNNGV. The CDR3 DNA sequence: TGTGCCAGCAGCTGGGGGACTCTGGGGACCTACGAGCAGTACTTC. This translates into CASSWGTLGTYEQYF.

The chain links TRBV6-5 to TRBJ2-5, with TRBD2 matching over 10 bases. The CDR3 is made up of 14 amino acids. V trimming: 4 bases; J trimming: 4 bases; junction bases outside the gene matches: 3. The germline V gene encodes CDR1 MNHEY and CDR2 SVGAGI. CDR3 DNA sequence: TGTGCCAGCAGTTCGGGACTAGCGAGAGAGACCCAGTACTTC. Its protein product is CASSSGLARETQYF.

The CDR3 protein is CASSGQGNTIYF. In DNA form, the CDR3 reads TGTGCCAGCAGTGGACAGGGAAACACCATATATTTT. This chain joins TRBV2 and TRBJ1-3; maybe TRBD1 (5 bases). V was trimmed by 4 bases and J by 4 bases, leaving 5 bases between them. Germline assignment: CDR1 SNHLY and CDR2 FYNNEI. This CDR3 region has 12 residues.

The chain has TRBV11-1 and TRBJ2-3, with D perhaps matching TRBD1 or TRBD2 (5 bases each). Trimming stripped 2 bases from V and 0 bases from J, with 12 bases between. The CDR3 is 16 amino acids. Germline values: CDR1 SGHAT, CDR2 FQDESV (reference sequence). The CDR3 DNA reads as TGTGCCAGCAGCTTAAGTGGGGGATATAGCACAGATACGCAGTATTTT. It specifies CASSLSGGYSTDTQYF. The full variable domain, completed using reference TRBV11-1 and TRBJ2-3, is EAEVAQSPRYKITEKSQAVAFWCDPISGHATLYWYRQILGQGPELLVQFQDESVVDDSQLPKDRFSAERLKGVDSTLKIQPAELGDSAMYLCASSLSGGYSTDTQYFGPGTRLTVL.

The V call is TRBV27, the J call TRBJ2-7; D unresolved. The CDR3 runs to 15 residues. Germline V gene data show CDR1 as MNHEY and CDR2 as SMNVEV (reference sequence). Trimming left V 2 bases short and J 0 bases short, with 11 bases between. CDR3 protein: CASSLGPHSSYEQYF. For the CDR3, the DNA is TGTGCCAGCAGTTTAGGGCCTCACAGCTCCTACGAGCAGTACTTC.

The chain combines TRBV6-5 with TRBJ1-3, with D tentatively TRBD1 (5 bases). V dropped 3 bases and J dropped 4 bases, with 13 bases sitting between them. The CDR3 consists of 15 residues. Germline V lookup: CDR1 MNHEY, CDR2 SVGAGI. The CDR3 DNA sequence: TGTGCCAGCAGTTATGAGGGGTCGGAAGGAAACACCATATATTTT. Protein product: CASSYEGSEGNTIYF.

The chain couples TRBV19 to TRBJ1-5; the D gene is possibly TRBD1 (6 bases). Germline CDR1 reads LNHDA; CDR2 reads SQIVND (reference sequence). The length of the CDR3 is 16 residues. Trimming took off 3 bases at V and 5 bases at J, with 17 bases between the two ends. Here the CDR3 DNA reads TGTGCCAGTAGTATCCCGGGTCTAGGGGGAGATCAGCCCCAGCATTTT. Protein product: CASSIPGLGGDQPQHF.

The CDR3 protein is CASSQMEGADYGYTF. Here the CDR3 DNA reads TGTGCCAGCAGCCAAATGGAGGGGGCCGACTATGGCTACACCTTC. The V call is TRBV14, the J call TRBJ1-2, with 7 bases matching TRBD1. Per germline, CDR1 SGHDN and CDR2 FVKESK. Trimming at V came to 2 bases and at J to 3 bases, leaving 6 bases not matched to a gene. The CDR3 has 15 residues.

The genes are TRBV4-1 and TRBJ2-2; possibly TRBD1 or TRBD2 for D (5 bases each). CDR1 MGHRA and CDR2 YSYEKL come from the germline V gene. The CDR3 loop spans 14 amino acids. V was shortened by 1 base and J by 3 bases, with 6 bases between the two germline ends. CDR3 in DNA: TGCGCCAGCAGCCAAGTGGGGGACACCGGGGAGCTGTTTTTT. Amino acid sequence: CASSQVGDTGELFF.

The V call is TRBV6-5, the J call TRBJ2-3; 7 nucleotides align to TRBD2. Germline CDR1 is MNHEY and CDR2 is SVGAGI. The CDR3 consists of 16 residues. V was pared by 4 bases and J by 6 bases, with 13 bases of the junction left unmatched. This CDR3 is CASSSLGLGHLDTQYF. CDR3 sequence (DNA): TGTGCCAGCAGTTCTCTCGGACTAGGCCATTTGGATACGCAGTATTTT.

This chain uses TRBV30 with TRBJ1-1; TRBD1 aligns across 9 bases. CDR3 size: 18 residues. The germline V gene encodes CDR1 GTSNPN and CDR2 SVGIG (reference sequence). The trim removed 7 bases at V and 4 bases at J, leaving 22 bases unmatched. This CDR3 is CAFLAGTGFTFFGTEAFF. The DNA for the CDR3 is TGTGCCTTTCTTGCTGGGACAGGGTTTACTTTTTTTGGCACTGAAGCTTTCTTT.

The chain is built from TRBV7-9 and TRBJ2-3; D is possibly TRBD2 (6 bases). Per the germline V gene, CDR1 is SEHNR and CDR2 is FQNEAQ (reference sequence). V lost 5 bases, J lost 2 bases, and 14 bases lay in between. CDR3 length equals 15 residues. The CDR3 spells CASSGRDWNTDTQYF. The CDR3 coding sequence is TGTGCCAGCAGCGGCCGGGACTGGAACACAGATACGCAGTATTTT.

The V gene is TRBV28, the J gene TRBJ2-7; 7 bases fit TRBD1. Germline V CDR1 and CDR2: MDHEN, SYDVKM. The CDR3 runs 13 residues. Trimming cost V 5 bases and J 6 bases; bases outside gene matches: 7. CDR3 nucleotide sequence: TGTGCCAGCAGTCTCACAGGGGTTGCCGAGCAGTACTTC. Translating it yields CASSLTGVAEQYF.

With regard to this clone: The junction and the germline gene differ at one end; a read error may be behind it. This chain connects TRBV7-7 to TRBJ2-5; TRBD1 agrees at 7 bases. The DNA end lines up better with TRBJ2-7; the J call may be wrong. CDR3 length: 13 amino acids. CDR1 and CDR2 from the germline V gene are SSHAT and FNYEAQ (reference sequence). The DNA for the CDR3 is TGTGCTAGCAGCTATGTCTGGGACAGCGAGCAGTACTTC. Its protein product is CASSYVWDSEQYF.

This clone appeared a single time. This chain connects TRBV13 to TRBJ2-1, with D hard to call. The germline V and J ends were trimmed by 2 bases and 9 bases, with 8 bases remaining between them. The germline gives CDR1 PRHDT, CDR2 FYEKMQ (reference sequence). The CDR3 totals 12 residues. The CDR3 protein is CASSLSGGEQFF. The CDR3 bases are TGTGCCAGCAGCTTATCAGGCGGTGAGCAGTTCTTC. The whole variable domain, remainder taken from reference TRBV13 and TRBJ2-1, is AAGVIQSPRHLIKEKRETATLKCYPIPRHDTVYWYQQGPGQDPQFLISFYEKMQSDKGSIPDRFSAQQFSDYHSELNMSSLELGDSALYFCASSLSGGEQFFGPGTRLTVL.

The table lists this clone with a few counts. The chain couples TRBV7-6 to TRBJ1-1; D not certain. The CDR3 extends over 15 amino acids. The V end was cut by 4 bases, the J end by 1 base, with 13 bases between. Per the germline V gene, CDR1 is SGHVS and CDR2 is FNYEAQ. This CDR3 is CASSSTDGPNTEAFF. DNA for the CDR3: TGTGCCAGCAGCTCAACCGACGGACCGAACACTGAAGCTTTCTTT.